The rows below give T cell receptor beta chains drawn from one sample of a study of shared clonotypes between healthy human individuals. Assay used: immunoSEQ multiplex PCR; TCRdb lists only in-frame clones, some missing. The table records about 2.3 million clones, 85% to 95% of them present only once. Source material: naive CD4+ T cells from PBMCs. These receptors were collected from a young man in good health. Some clones in this sample may be carry-over from other donors' samples. The conserved cysteine and the conserved F or W are not part of the CDR3 here. A D gene is named only where the DNA matches it firmly.

ASSLEQGPWDTQY	.	TRBV5-1	TRBJ2-3
AWTSGTGGGYT	TRBD1	TRBV30	TRBJ1-2
ASGLAGGSYEQY	TRBD2	TRBV28	TRBJ2-7
ASYPGLAAYNEQF	TRBD2	TRBV18	TRBJ2-1
AISDSPSGNTIY	.	TRBV10-3	TRBJ1-3
ASTDGGQPHNEKLF	TRBD1	TRBV6-6	TRBJ1-4
ASSPGRGNEKLF	.	TRBV18	TRBJ1-4
ASSYRPTGIPGDYT	TRBD1	TRBV6-5	TRBJ1-2
ASSGGLAGNYNEQF	TRBD2	TRBV5-1	TRBJ2-1
ASSLDQGGAGDEQF	TRBD1	TRBV11-2	TRBJ2-1
ASSSQGEDEQF	.	TRBV27	TRBJ2-1
ASSPDGGEAF	.	TRBV18	TRBJ1-1
AIRTGANTEAF	.	TRBV10-3	TRBJ1-1
ASSYRGRGAGELF	.	TRBV6-5	TRBJ2-2
ASSLARRGGQETQY	.	TRBV13	TRBJ2-5
ASSQDRGRGHQPQH	TRBD1	TRBV4-3	TRBJ1-5
ASSSGGLGTEAF	.	TRBV28	TRBJ1-1
ASSLSGGAYEQY	TRBD1	TRBV5-1	TRBJ2-7
ASTLGGGANEKLF	.	TRBV28	TRBJ1-4
ASSLLGSPGNTIY	.	TRBV7-8	TRBJ1-3
ASSWGGGRNEQY	.	TRBV28	TRBJ2-7
ASSLGYQETQY	.	TRBV28	TRBJ2-5
ASTPGYWDRTDTQY	.	TRBV6-7	TRBJ2-3
ASSRDQGSGNTIY	.	TRBV28	TRBJ1-3
ASSIQGGDYGYT	TRBD1	TRBV19	TRBJ1-2
ASSFDREETQY	TRBD1	TRBV7-8	TRBJ2-5
ASSPRRWDNGEQF	.	TRBV5-1	TRBJ2-1
AIKLAGDTDTQY	.	TRBV10-3	TRBJ2-3
ASSFGRLAGGSEQF	TRBD2	TRBV5-1	TRBJ2-1
ASSPRTTPGDTQY	.	TRBV9	TRBJ2-3
ASSQDGRGLVRGYT	.	TRBV4-3	TRBJ1-2
ASSFRVGTSNQPQH	.	TRBV28	TRBJ1-5
ATSREAASGSNYEQF	TRBD2	TRBV15	TRBJ2-1
ASSLMDTRGEQY	.	TRBV5-1	TRBJ2-7
ASSFAGADEQY	TRBD2	TRBV7-9	TRBJ2-7
ASSEQGARLDEQY	TRBD1	TRBV25-1	TRBJ2-7
ASSRTGRAETQY	TRBD2	TRBV11-3	TRBJ2-5
ASSLPDRGGGETQY	TRBD1	TRBV7-9	TRBJ2-5
ASSMISGNTIY	.	TRBV28	TRBJ1-3
ASSLGGTSYNEQF	TRBD2	TRBV7-2	TRBJ2-1
ASSATSGRSSGELF	TRBD2	TRBV5-1	TRBJ2-2
ASSDRAGEKLF	TRBD1	TRBV6-6	TRBJ1-4
ASSSVGTEAF	.	TRBV6-5	TRBJ1-1
ASSANRGGYQPQH	TRBD1	TRBV2	TRBJ1-5
ASSLLTSGSGYEQY	TRBD2	TRBV5-1	TRBJ2-7
ASSLGLRRDTQY	.	TRBV28	TRBJ2-3
ASSPRTQQNTGELF	.	TRBV18	TRBJ2-2
ASSLAGGANTGELF	.	TRBV7-2	TRBJ2-2
ASSPRLGTNEKLF	.	TRBV7-7	TRBJ1-4
ASSLDLVRSQETQY	.	TRBV11-2	TRBJ2-5